Listed here are 9 T cell receptor beta chains from one sample, sequenced in a study of follicular helper T cells after annual influenza vaccination. Time point of the sample: 2014-2015 season, 7 days after vaccination. Clones were sequenced by immunoSEQ multiplex PCR, and TCRdb holds only the in-frame ones, with some missing. The sample has 12,000 to 15,000 clones, about 88% seen once. Sequencing was performed on CXCR5+ CD38- circulating T follicular helper cells from blood, taken 7 days after influenza vaccination. Indicated subset: circulating Tfh, non-naive CD4+CXCR5+PD-1+ (ICOS+CD38+ or ICOS-CD38-). The source is an adult who received the influenza vaccine.

V gene TRBV29-1 combines with J gene TRBJ2-2; tentatively, D is TRBD2 (6 bases). The CDR3 runs 14 residues. CDR1 and CDR2 from the germline V gene are SQVTM and ANQGSEA. V was shortened by 4 bases and J by 3 bases, with 12 bases between the two germline ends. In nucleotides, the CDR3 is TGCAGCGTTGCCCGGGACTCCTACACCGGGGAGCTGTTTTTT. It encodes CSVARDSYTGELFF.

The chain couples TRBV5-1 to TRBJ2-1; 8 bases agree with TRBD2. This CDR3 has 14 amino acids. Germline trimming cut 6 bases from V and 9 bases from J; bases unmatched to any gene: 11. Per the germline V gene, CDR1 is SGHRS and CDR2 is YFSETQ. The CDR3 loop is CASTFRSGGGEQFF. The CDR3 DNA follows: TGCGCCAGCACCTTCCGGTCGGGGGGGGGTGAGCAGTTCTTC.

DNA of the CDR3: TGCGCCAGCTCAGACCCGGCCCTAGGGGGCACCGGGGAGCTGTTTTTT. Its translation: CASSDPALGGTGELFF. The rearrangement uses TRBV10-1 and TRBJ2-2; D is perhaps TRBD1 (6 bases). The length of the CDR3 is 16 residues. V was shortened by 8 bases and J by 4 bases, with 20 bases between the two germline ends. Germline CDR1 reads WNHNN; CDR2 reads SYGVQD (reference sequence).

This chain links TRBV11-3 with TRBJ2-1; the match to TRBD2 covers 12 bases. The J segment lost 11 bases and the V segment lost 1 base, leaving 9 bases of the junction unmatched. This CDR3 region has 16 residues. From germline, CDR1 is SGHNT and CDR2 YENEEA. The CDR3 protein is CASSLGETSGGEQQFF. DNA for the CDR3: TGTGCCAGCAGCTTAGGTGAGACTAGCGGGGGCGAGCAGCAGTTCTTC.

This clone showed up just once. This chain connects TRBV4-1 to TRBJ2-5; the match to TRBD1 covers 7 bases. This CDR3 has 16 residues. Germline-derived CDR1 and CDR2 are MGHRA and YSYEKL. Losses at the gene ends were 1 base for V and 1 base for J; bases not matched to a gene: 6. CDR3 region: CASSQVLGQFQETQYF. For the CDR3, the DNA is TGCGCCAGCAGCCAAGTACTGGGACAGTTCCAAGAGACCCAGTACTTC.

This sequence joins TRBV7-6 and TRBJ1-6; TRBD1 agrees at 9 bases. The V segment lost 5 bases and the J segment 8 bases; nucleotides outside the gene matches: 4. This CDR3 contains 14 residues. CDR1 SGHVS and CDR2 FNYEAQ come from the germline V gene. The CDR3, as DNA: TGTGCCAGCAGCCCTCGGGACAGGGATTCACCCCTCCACTTT. Translating it yields CASSPRDRDSPLHF.

CDR3 DNA sequence: TGTGCCACCTCAGGACAGGGGATGTATGAGCAGTTCTTC. Translating it yields CATSGQGMYEQFF. This rearrangement joins TRBV6-1 to TRBJ2-1; 9 bases map to TRBD1. Trimming removed 10 bases from V and 8 bases from J; junction bases left unmatched: 9. Germline CDR1 is MNHNS and CDR2 is SASEGT. The CDR3 runs 13 residues.

V and J are TRBV18 and TRBJ1-4; 9 nucleotides agree with TRBD1. Trimming took 6 bases from V and 2 from J; bases not matched to a gene: 4. The CDR3 consists of 15 residues. CDR1 and CDR2 from the germline V gene are KGHSH and LQKENI. Here the CDR3 DNA reads TGTGCCAGCTCGGGACAGGGATCCACTAATGAAAAACTGTTTTTT. Its translation: CASSGQGSTNEKLFF.

The V gene is TRBV10-3, the J gene TRBJ2-3; TRBD2 matches 8 bases. CDR3 length equals 14 residues. The trim removed 6 bases at V and 2 bases at J, leaving 4 bases unmatched. Germline CDR1 reads ENHRY; CDR2 reads SYGVKD. The CDR3 region has the DNA TGTGCCATCAGCTCACTAGCGGCCACAGATACGCAGTATTTT. It codes for CAISSLAATDTQYF.